The 2 T cell receptor beta chains below were found in one sample sequenced in a study of CXCR3-negative and CXCR3-positive naive CD8 T cells. In preparing the TRB cDNA libraries, 5' RACE with UMI labels was used. TCRdb re-called the 5' RACE reads; one entry per CDR3 protein, DNA not given. Its table lists more than 50,000 distinct CDR3 sequences. The specimen sequenced was naive CXCR3- CD8+ T cells from blood. The subset denotes: CD45RO-CCR7+CD27+CD95- naive CD8+ T cells lacking CXCR3 (TNR3-). The receptors derive from a human donor in good health. Some clones in this sample may be carry-over from other donors' samples.

The chain carries TRBV12-3 or TRBV12-4 and TRBJ2-7; the D call of TRBD1 rests on TCRdb alone, since no DNA is present to check it. The CDR3 contains 13 residues. The CDR3 here is CASRTGIFYEQYF.

Considering frequency, this clonotype is medium-sized. The J gene is TRBJ2-2, the V gene TRBV7-6; TCRdb indicates TRBD1, and absent DNA this call remains unverified. Germline V gene data show CDR1 as SGHVS and CDR2 as FNYEAQ. The CDR3 runs 12 residues. The CDR3 spells CASTPGTGELFF. The full variable domain, completed using reference TRBV7-6 and TRBJ2-2, is GAGVSQSPRYKVTKRGQDVALRCDPISGHVSLYWYRQALGQGPEFLTYFNYEAQQDKSGLPNDRFSAERPEGSISTLTIQRTEQRDSAMYRCASTPGTGELFFGEGSRLTVL.